Below are 3 T cell receptor delta chains sequenced from a single sample in a study of Vδ1+ human thymocytes. Study-wide points: Highly polyclonal TRG and TRD repertoires with Gaussian CDR3 length distributions appeared in thymus.

These receptors' targets are unknown. Sequences come from RNA converted to cDNA by reverse transcription. Pooled V-gene forward primers with one constant-region reverse primer generated the CDR3 amplicons by multiplex PCR. TCRdb reapplied CATT to the multiplex PCR reads. The sample holds over 65,000 delta-chain clones; around 35% are singletons and the top ten take 0.2% to 0.3%. Material: Vdelta1+ gamma-delta thymocytes from the thymus. Noted subset: FACS-sorted CD3+ TCRalphabeta- TCRVdelta1+ TCRVdelta2- thymocytes. These receptors were taken from a boy under two years old who had congenital heart surgery.

The rearrangement links TRDV1 to TRDJ1, with TRDD3 matching 8 bases. Germline values: CDR1 TSWWSYY, CDR2 QGS. The J segment lost 5 bases and the V segment lost 5 bases, leaving 22 bases of the junction unmatched. CDR3 length equals 19 residues. The CDR3 reads CALGSPGDYLGIQEDKLIF. In nucleotides, the CDR3 is TGTGCTCTTGGGTCCCCGGGGGACTACTTGGGGATACAAGAAGATAAACTCATCTTT.

This chain connects TRDV1 to TRDJ1, with a weak D call TRDD3 (5 bases). CDR3 length equals 16 residues. CDR1 and CDR2 from the germline V gene are TSWWSYY and QGS. The ends were cut back, 0 bases at V and 0 bases at J, with 11 bases in the middle. CDR3 nucleotides: TGTGCTCTTGGGGAACTCGACTGGCCATACACCGATAAACTCATCTTT. Translated: CALGELDWPYTDKLIF.

This clone was counted between two and nine times. The V call is TRDV1, the J call TRDJ1; 9 nucleotides match TRDD3. The ends lost 1 base at V and 0 bases at J; junction bases unmatched: 33. CDR1 and CDR2 from the germline V gene are TSWWSYY and QGS. This CDR3 spans 26 amino acids. CDR3 region: CALGEQDLFLGDVNPRDLRYTDKLIF. The CDR3 coding sequence is TGTGCTCTTGGGGAACAAGATCTCTTCCTGGGGGATGTGAACCCCAGAGATTTGCGGTACACCGATAAACTCATCTTT.